This TCR beta chain comes out of a study of blood T cell repertoires in COVID-19. In the original processing: Reference gene primer amplification gave estimated nucleated cell counts. The method was immunoSEQ multiplex PCR; TCRdb's version includes in-frame clones alone and lacks a portion of them. V and J calls plus clone size are reproduced from that table; the DNA served to infer D and trimming. The data show approximately 61,000 clones, with 75% to 90% seen just once and roughly 14% held by the top ten. There are 14 residues in the CDR3. V was pared by 1 base and J by 2 bases, with 9 bases between. CDR1 is MNHEY, CDR2 SVGEGT, per germline.

V and J are TRBV6-2 or TRBV6-3 and TRBJ2-7; D not certain. The clonotype was recovered from a human donor in a cohort sampled during active COVID-19. Sequencing input: peripheral blood. In DNA form, the CDR3 reads TGTGCCAGCAGTTACTTGCGGCTGACCTACGAGCAGTACTTC. It encodes CASSYLRLTYEQYF.